A single sample is the source of the 27 T cell receptor beta chains below, sequenced in a study of a mutant IDH1 vaccine in newly diagnosed glioma (dated by TCRdb to the early 2020s). No antigen has been identified for these receptors. Library preparation employed the immunoSEQ multiplex PCR assay. TCRdb took this table from immuneACCESS and kept in-frame rearrangements with V and J called. Such tables lack part of the clones; where checked against another copy, unresolved V genes explain under half of the gap, and the rest is unexplained. The sample includes roughly 42,000 clones, with 80% to 90% observed a single time. Approximately 1.5% of the sample is held by the ten biggest clonotypes. The time point label corresponds to: week 5, during vaccination. Each vaccine dose, consisting of 300 ug of a 20-mer mutant IDH1 peptide in Montanide, was administered subcutaneously with topical imiquimod. Sequencing was performed on PBMCs, taken from a glioma patient whose treatment included an IDH1 peptide vaccine. These receptors originate from a man in his forties with glioma.

The V and J genes are TRBV27 and TRBJ2-7; 7 bases agree with TRBD1. The CDR3 is 15 amino acids. The germline CDR1 and CDR2 sequences are MNHEY and SMNVEV (reference sequence). The junction had 13 bases not matched to a gene; V was cut back by 5 bases and J by 6 bases. CDR3 bases: TGTGCCAGCAGTCACAACAGGGGACGAGGGGTCGAGCAGTACTTC. It is translated as CASSHNRGRGVEQYF.

This clone is judged medium-sized. J is TRBJ2-1 and V is TRBV7-6, with D maybe TRBD2 (5 bases). CDR1 SGHVS and CDR2 FNYEAQ come from the germline V gene. V dropped 0 bases and J dropped 3 bases, with 6 bases sitting between them. The CDR3 sequence is 14 residues long. As DNA, the CDR3 is TGTGCCAGCAGCTTAGCGGGAGTCTACAATGAGCAGTTCTTC. Translation gives CASSLAGVYNEQFF.

This chain uses TRBV14 with TRBJ2-7; the D gene is possibly TRBD2 (5 bases). Trimming shortened V by 2 bases and J by 0 bases, and 11 bases separated the two germline ends. The CDR3 totals 15 residues. Germline loops: CDR1 SGHDN, CDR2 FVKESK. For the CDR3, the DNA is TGTGCCAGCAGCCAACGGGATGTAAGCTCCTACGAGCAGTACTTC. The encoded protein is CASSQRDVSSYEQYF.

The count of this clone is one. The chain couples TRBV11-2 to TRBJ1-4; 9 bases are a match to TRBD1. The CDR3 sequence is 14 residues long. Germline V gene lookup returns CDR1 SGHAT and CDR2 FQNNGV. After removal of 5 bases from V and 5 bases from J, the junction contained 3 bases not matched to a gene. This CDR3 is CASSLGTGNEKLFF. In DNA, the CDR3 is TGTGCCAGCAGCCTCGGGACAGGGAATGAAAAACTGTTTTTT. The full variable domain, with the rest looked up from reference TRBV11-2 and TRBJ1-4, is EAGVAQSPRYKIIEKRQSVAFWCNPISGHATLYWYQQILGQGPKLLIQFQNNGVVDDSQLPKDRFSAERLKGVDSTLKIQPAKLEDSAVYLCASSLGTGNEKLFFGSGTQLSVL.

The genes are TRBV6-1 and TRBJ1-1, with no clear D. Germline V gene lookup returns CDR1 MNHNS and CDR2 SASEGT. This CDR3 has 14 residues. The ends were cut back, 10 bases at V and 7 bases at J, with 22 bases in the middle. The CDR3 nucleotides are TGTGCCATCCGTCTCTGGCAGTCATCGGGTGAAGCTTTCTTT. It translates to CAIRLWQSSGEAFF.

This clone has only a few counts. The chain uses TRBV4-2 and TRBJ2-6, with D perhaps TRBD1 or TRBD2 (5 bases each). The CDR3 is made up of 19 amino acids. Germline-derived CDR1 and CDR2 are LGHNA and YNFKEQ. The V gene lost 6 bases and the J gene lost 0 bases, with 21 bases spanning the gap. CDR3 protein: CASRAGGQGLVSGANVLTF. For the CDR3, the DNA is TGTGCCAGCAGGGCGGGCGGTCAGGGTTTGGTCTCTGGGGCCAACGTCCTGACTTTC.

A single count supports this clone. The rearrangement uses TRBV19 and TRBJ1-5; no definite D call. CDR3 length equals 15 residues. The V gene lost 5 bases and the J gene lost 0 bases, with 11 bases spanning the gap. Germline assignment: CDR1 LNHDA and CDR2 SQIVND (reference sequence). The CDR3 loop is CASSDGSYSNQPQHF. The CDR3 nucleotides are TGTGCCAGTAGTGACGGCTCGTATAGCAATCAGCCCCAGCATTTT. The full variable domain, its missing parts supplied by reference TRBV19 and TRBJ1-5, is DGGITQSPKYLFRKEGQNVTLSCEQNLNHDAMYWYRQDPGQGLRLIYYSQIVNDFQKGDIAEGYSVSREKKESFPLTVTSAQKNPTAFYLCASSDGSYSNQPQHFGDGTRLSIL.

By share of the sample, this clone is medium-sized. The CDR3 DNA sequence: TGTGCCGTCCGAGCCACTCGGGACGGATTTAATCAGCCCCAGCATTTT. This encodes CAVRATRDGFNQPQHF. The V gene is TRBV2, the J gene TRBJ1-5; tentative D call: TRBD1 (5 bases). The CDR3 length is 16 residues. CDR1 is SNHLY and CDR2 is FYNNEI in the germline V gene. V was cut by 11 bases and J by 4 bases, with 24 bases left in between.

The V and J genes are TRBV25-1 and TRBJ2-1; 11 positions match TRBD2. CDR3 length: 16 residues. Unmatched junction bases numbered 8, after V lost 1 base and J lost 9 bases. Germline V gives CDR1 MGHDK, CDR2 SYGVNS. The CDR3 DNA follows: TGTGCCAGCAGTGAATGGGTAGCGGGAGGGCCGAGTGAGCAGTTCTTC. Amino acids: CASSEWVAGGPSEQFF.

The chain combines TRBV29-1 with TRBJ1-2; TRBD1 aligns across 7 bases. The V gene's germline CDR1 is SQVTM and CDR2 ANQGSEA. The CDR3 is 15 amino acids. Losses at the gene ends were 7 bases for V and 3 bases for J; bases not matched to a gene: 14. DNA of the CDR3: TGCAGCGCGATTCGACAGGGCACTACGGACTATGGCTACACCTTC. Its protein is CSAIRQGTTDYGYTF.

The rearrangement links TRBV7-6 to TRBJ2-2; D gene ambiguous. Germline CDR1 SGHVS, CDR2 FNYEAQ. This CDR3 comprises 12 residues. The V and J ends lost 6 bases and 7 bases respectively, with 9 bases between them. The CDR3 DNA reads TGTGCCAGCAGTAGTTATATCGGGGAGCTGTTTTTT. The encoded protein is CASSSYIGELFF.

The rearrangement joins TRBV2 to TRBJ1-5; TRBD1 might be the D (5 bases). Germline CDR1 and CDR2: SNHLY and FYNNEI. This CDR3 comprises 18 residues. V was cut by 3 bases and J by 9 bases, with 27 bases left in between. As DNA, the CDR3 is TGTGCCAGCAGTGAGGTTGGGGGAATTACGTTATGGCCGTGGCCCCAGCATTTT. Translating it yields CASSEVGGITLWPWPQHF. Supplemented by reference TRBV2 and TRBJ1-5, the full variable domain reads EPEVTQTPSHQVTQMGQEVILRCVPISNHLYFYWYRQILGQKVEFLVSFYNNEISEKSEIFDDQFSVERPDGSNFTLKIRSTKLEDSAMYFCASSEVGGITLWPWPQHFGDGTRLSIL.

The chain has TRBV18 and TRBJ1-2, with TRBD1 as a possible D gene (6 bases). V lost 3 bases and J lost 3, with 14 bases in between. Germline V gene sequence: CDR1 KGHSH, CDR2 LQKENI. The CDR3 runs to 15 residues. The CDR3, as DNA: TGTGCCAGCTCACCTACCGAACAGGGTCACTATGGCTACACCTTC. It yields the protein CASSPTEQGHYGYTF.

The rearrangement joins TRBV7-2 to TRBJ2-1; a weak D match, TRBD2 (5 bases). The CDR3 runs to 15 residues. V was clipped by 6 bases and J by 0 bases, with 12 bases between them. The germline CDR1 and CDR2 sequences are SGHTA and FQGNSA. DNA for the CDR3: TGTGCCAGCAGGGCCGTGGGGAGCTCCTACAATGAGCAGTTCTTC. Translating gives CASRAVGSSYNEQFF.

This chain connects TRBV19 to TRBJ1-1; TRBD1 aligns across 10 bases. CDR1 is LNHDA, CDR2 SQIVND, per germline (reference sequence). With V trimmed by 5 bases and J by 1 base, 4 bases remained unmatched. CDR3 length equals 15 residues. The CDR3 DNA sequence: TGTGCCAGTAGTCCGTGGGACAGGGGGAACACTGAAGCTTTCTTT. Its protein product is CASSPWDRGNTEAFF. The variable domain in full, completed from reference TRBV19 and TRBJ1-1, reads DGGITQSPKYLFRKEGQNVTLSCEQNLNHDAMYWYRQDPGQGLRLIYYSQIVNDFQKGDIAEGYSVSREKKESFPLTVTSAQKNPTAFYLCASSPWDRGNTEAFFGQGTRLTVV.

The chain combines TRBV29-1 with TRBJ2-1, with D perhaps matching TRBD2 (7 bases). This CDR3 is built from 12 residues. Looked up from germline, CDR1 is SQVTM and CDR2 is ANQGSEA. Trimming took 7 bases from V and 9 from J, leaving 16 bases between them. Here the CDR3 DNA reads TGCAGCGGAGGGCGGGGAGGGGGTGAGCAGTTCTTC. Its translation is CSGGRGGGEQFF.

This clone was observed a few times. This sequence joins TRBV9 and TRBJ2-1, with 8 bases matching TRBD2. Germline V CDR1 and CDR2: SGDLS, YYNGEE. V trimming: 5 bases; J trimming: 8 bases; junction bases outside the gene matches: 12. The CDR3 spans 15 residues. This chain's CDR3 is CASSRAGSGSYEQFF. The CDR3 nucleotides are TGTGCCAGCAGTAGGGCCGGGAGCGGGAGCTATGAGCAGTTCTTC. Together with reference TRBV9 and TRBJ2-1, the CDR3 gives the full variable domain: DSGVTQTPKHLITATGQRVTLRCSPRSGDLSVYWYQQSLDQGLQFLIQYYNGEERAKGNILERFSAQQFPDLHSELNLSSLELGDSALYFCASSRAGSGSYEQFFGPGTRLTVL.

This sequence joins TRBV29-1 and TRBJ1-3, with D maybe TRBD1 (5 bases). The germline V gene encodes CDR1 SQVTM and CDR2 ANQGSEA. V dropped 0 bases and J dropped 1 base, with 7 bases sitting between them. There are 14 residues in the CDR3. CDR3 sequence: CSVEDPGSGNTIYF. CDR3 in DNA: TGCAGCGTTGAAGATCCAGGGTCTGGAAACACCATATATTTT.

The chain joins TRBV29-1 to TRBJ1-1; D uncertain. CDR3 length: 12 residues. Germline V gene lookup returns CDR1 SQVTM and CDR2 ANQGSEA. CDR3 sequence (DNA): TGCACCGCCCTTAAACCTTTCACTGAAGCTTTCTTT. This sequence encodes CTALKPFTEAFF.

This chain connects TRBV6-5 to TRBJ2-5; TRBD1 matches at 8 bases. J lost 0 bases, V lost 6 bases, and 6 bases had no gene match. The V gene's germline CDR1 is MNHEY and CDR2 SVGAGI. The CDR3 consists of 15 residues. CDR3 coding DNA: TGTGCCAGCAGCGATACAGGGGGGAACCAAGAGACCCAGTACTTC. Residues: CASSDTGGNQETQYF.

The chain links TRBV5-5 to TRBJ1-2, with a possible D match to TRBD1 (5 bases). This CDR3 has 15 amino acids. Germline assignment: CDR1 SGHKS and CDR2 YYEKEE (reference sequence). V dropped 0 bases and J dropped 4 bases, with 13 bases sitting between them. CDR3 DNA: TGTGCCAGCAGCTTGGGGGCAGGGCCGGGCTATGGCTACACCTTC. Residues: CASSLGAGPGYGYTF.

The CDR3 loop is CASSFSPGSQPQHF. In DNA, the CDR3 is TGTGCCAGCAGCTTTTCCCCAGGAAGTCAGCCCCAGCATTTT. This chain connects TRBV11-2 to TRBJ1-5; D is uncertain. The CDR3 is made up of 14 amino acids. CDR1 and CDR2 from the germline V gene are SGHAT and FQNNGV. The V and J ends lost 3 bases and 6 bases respectively, with 12 bases between them.

This clone was detected only once. This chain connects TRBV7-2 to TRBJ2-5; no definite D call. CDR3 length equals 12 residues. The V gene lost 6 bases and the J gene lost 7 bases, with 12 bases spanning the gap. Germline CDR1 and CDR2: SGHTA and FQGNSA. This chain's CDR3 is CASRTGLRTQYF. The CDR3 region has the DNA TGTGCCAGCAGAACGGGCCTGAGGACCCAGTACTTC.

The V call is TRBV11-2, the J call TRBJ1-5; TRBD1 is a possible D gene (6 bases). V was cut by 5 bases and J by 1 base, with 15 bases left in between. Looked up from germline, CDR1 is SGHAT and CDR2 is FQNNGV. This CDR3 is 16 amino acids long. The CDR3 region is CASSRTKGGSNQPQHF. CDR3 in DNA: TGTGCCAGCAGCCGGACGAAGGGGGGAAGCAATCAGCCCCAGCATTTT.

Points on this clone: Germline is not matched at one junction end, which may reflect a read error. The chain is built from TRBV7-2 and TRBJ2-4, with unresolved D. There are 13 residues in the CDR3. From germline, CDR1 is SGHTA and CDR2 FQGNSA. In nucleotides, the CDR3 is TGTGCCAGCAGCTTAGGAGTTACCCTCGGAGCAAGCTTC. Protein product: CASSLGVTLGASF.

This clone was seen a few times. The genes are TRBV9 and TRBJ1-1; maybe TRBD1 (5 bases). Germline assignment: CDR1 SGDLS and CDR2 YYNGEE. V lost 0 bases and J lost 5, with 11 bases in between. This CDR3 is 14 amino acids long. The CDR3 sequence: CASSVGGGITEAFF. The DNA of the CDR3 is TGTGCCAGCAGCGTAGGGGGCGGAATAACTGAAGCTTTCTTT.

This sequence joins TRBV7-2 and TRBJ2-7; D remains unclear. V lost 5 bases, J lost 0 bases, and 14 bases lay in between. This CDR3 is built from 15 residues. Germline V CDR1 and CDR2: SGHTA, FQGNSA. CDR3 in DNA: TGTGCCAGCAGCGTAACCTCCTGGGCCTCCTACGAGCAGTACTTC. Its protein is CASSVTSWASYEQYF. Full variable domain (missing parts from reference TRBV7-2 and TRBJ2-7): GAGVSQSPSNKVTEKGKDVELRCDPISGHTALYWYRQSLGQGLEFLIYFQGNSAPDKSGLPSDRFSAERTGGSVSTLTIQRTQQEDSAVYLCASSVTSWASYEQYFGPGTRLTVT.